This T cell receptor (beta chain) was recovered during a study of blood T cell repertoires in COVID-19. This clone was picked up a small number of times. Data came from immunoSEQ multiplex PCR; TCRdb stores just in-frame clones and leaves some out. The profile covers approximately 210,000 clones, with 70% to 90% appearing a single time and roughly 8% taken by the ten largest. The CDR3 loop spans 16 amino acids. CDR1 and CDR2 (germline): SGHDN, FVKESK. Trimming removed 2 bases from V and 2 bases from J; junction bases left unmatched: 4. This receptor was obtained from a woman aged 45-60 years with active or convalescent COVID-19. The chain couples TRBV14 to TRBJ2-1; 9 bases agree with TRBD2. The sample was peripheral blood. The CDR3, as DNA: TGTGCCAGCAGCCAAATCGCGGGAGGGACCTACAATGAGCAGTTCTTC. The encoded protein is CASSQIAGGTYNEQFF.